This T cell receptor beta chain stems from a study of blood T cell repertoires in COVID-19. Whole-study context: The samples span acute and convalescent COVID-19 from the United States, Italy and Spain. PBMCs, B-cell-depleted T cells, or T cells provided the cDNA or gDNA that made up the material.

This table comes from immunoSEQ multiplex PCR, and its TCRdb copy is limited to in-frame clones, with some not included. The repertoire holds 75,000 to 90,000 clones, with around nine tenths as singletons. Sequences were obtained from peripheral blood. This clonotype was sampled from a man between 50 and 59 years old with active or convalescent COVID-19.

The CDR3 loop reads CASSTDSTEAFF. DNA for the CDR3: TGTGCCAGCAGTACCGACAGTACTGAAGCTTTCTTT. The chain employs TRBV6-6 and TRBJ1-1; maybe TRBD1 (5 bases). This CDR3 contains 12 residues. The V end lost 5 bases, the J end lost 5 bases, and 9 bases lay between the germline ends. Germline V gene lookup returns CDR1 MNHNY and CDR2 SVGAGI (reference sequence).